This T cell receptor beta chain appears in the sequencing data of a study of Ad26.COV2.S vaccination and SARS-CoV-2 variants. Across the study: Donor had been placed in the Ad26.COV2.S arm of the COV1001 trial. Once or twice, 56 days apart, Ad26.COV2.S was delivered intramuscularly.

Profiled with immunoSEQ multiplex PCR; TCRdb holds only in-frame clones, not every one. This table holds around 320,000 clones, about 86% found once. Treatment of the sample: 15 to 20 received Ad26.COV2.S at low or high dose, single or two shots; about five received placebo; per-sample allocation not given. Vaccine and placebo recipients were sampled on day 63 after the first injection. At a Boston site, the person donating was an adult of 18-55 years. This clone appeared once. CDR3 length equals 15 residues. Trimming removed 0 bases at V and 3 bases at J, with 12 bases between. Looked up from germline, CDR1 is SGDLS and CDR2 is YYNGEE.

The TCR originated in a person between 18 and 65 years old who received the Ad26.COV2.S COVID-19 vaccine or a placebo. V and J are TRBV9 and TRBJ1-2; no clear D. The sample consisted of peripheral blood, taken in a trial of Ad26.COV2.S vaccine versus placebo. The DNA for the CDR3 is TGTGCCAGCAGCGTAGTTGCCGGAACACACTATGGCTACACCTTC. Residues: CASSVVAGTHYGYTF.